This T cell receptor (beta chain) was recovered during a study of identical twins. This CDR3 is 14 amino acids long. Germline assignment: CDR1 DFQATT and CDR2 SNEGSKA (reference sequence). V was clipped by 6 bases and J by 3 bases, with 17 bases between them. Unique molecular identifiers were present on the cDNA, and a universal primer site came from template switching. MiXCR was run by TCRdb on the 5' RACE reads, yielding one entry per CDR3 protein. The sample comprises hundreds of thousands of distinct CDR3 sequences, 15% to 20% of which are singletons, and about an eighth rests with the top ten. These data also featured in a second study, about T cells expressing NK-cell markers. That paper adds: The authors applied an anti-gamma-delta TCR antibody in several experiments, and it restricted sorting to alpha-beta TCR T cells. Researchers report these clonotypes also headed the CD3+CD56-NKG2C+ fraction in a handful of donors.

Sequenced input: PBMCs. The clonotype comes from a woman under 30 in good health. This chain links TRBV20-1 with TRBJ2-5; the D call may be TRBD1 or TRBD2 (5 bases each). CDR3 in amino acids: CSAAFWGKEETQYF. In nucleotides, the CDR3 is TGCAGTGCGGCATTTTGGGGGAAGGAAGAGACCCAGTACTTC.